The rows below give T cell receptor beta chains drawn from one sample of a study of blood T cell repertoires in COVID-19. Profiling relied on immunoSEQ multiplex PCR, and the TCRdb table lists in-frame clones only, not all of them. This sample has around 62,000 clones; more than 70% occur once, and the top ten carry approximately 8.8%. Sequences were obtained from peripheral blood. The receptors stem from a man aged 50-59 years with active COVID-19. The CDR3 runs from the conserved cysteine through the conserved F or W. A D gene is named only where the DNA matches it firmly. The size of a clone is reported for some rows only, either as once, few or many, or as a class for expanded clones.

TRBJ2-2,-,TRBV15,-,CATSPLGAGELFF,TGTGCCACCAGCCCCCTAGGGGCCGGGGAGCTGTTTTTT
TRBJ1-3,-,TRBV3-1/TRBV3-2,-,CASSQTGSTIYF,TGTGCCAGCAGCCAAACAGGTTCAACTATATATTTT
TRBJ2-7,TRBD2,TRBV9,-,CASSATSGAYEQYF,TGTGCCAGCAGCGCGACTAGCGGGGCCTACGAGCAGTACTTC
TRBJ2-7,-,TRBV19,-,CASSIRPESSYEQYF,TGTGCCAGTAGTATAAGGCCTGAGTCTAGCTACGAGCAGTACTTC
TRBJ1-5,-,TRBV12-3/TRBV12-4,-,CASTKTANQPQHF,TGTGCCAGCACGAAGACAGCAAATCAGCCCCAGCATTTT
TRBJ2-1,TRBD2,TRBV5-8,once,CASSPPPSGRAGEQFF,TGTGCCAGCAGCCCCCCCCCTAGCGGGAGGGCCGGTGAGCAGTTCTTC
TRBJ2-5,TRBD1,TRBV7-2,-,CASSLDRASLTQYF,TGTGCCAGCAGTCTGGACAGGGCCAGCCTGACCCAGTACTTC
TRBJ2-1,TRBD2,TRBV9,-,CASSPWGSGRDEYNEQFF,TGTGCCAGCAGCCCTTGGGGTAGCGGGAGGGATGAATACAATGAGCAGTTCTTC
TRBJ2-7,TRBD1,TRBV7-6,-,CASSLVRQGRNEQYF,TGTGCCAGCAGCTTAGTTCGACAGGGGAGAAACGAGCAGTACTTC
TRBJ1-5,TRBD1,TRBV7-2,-,CASSLRTGDQPQHF,TGTGCCAGCAGCTTAAGAACAGGGGATCAGCCCCAGCATTTT
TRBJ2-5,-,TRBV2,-,CASSAGGWQTQYF,TGTGCCAGCAGTGCTGGGGGCTGGCAGACCCAGTACTTC
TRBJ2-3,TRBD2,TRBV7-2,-,CASSLDPSGGAADTQYF,TGTGCCAGCAGCTTAGATCCTAGCGGGGGGGCTGCAGATACGCAGTATTTT
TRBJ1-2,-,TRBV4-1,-,CASSQNAAGDYGYTF,TGCGCCAGCAGCCAAAATGCCGCAGGGGACTATGGCTACACCTTC
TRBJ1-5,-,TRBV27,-,CASSPFGLSLDNQPQHF,TGTGCCAGCAGTCCTTTCGGGTTGTCACTGGACAATCAGCCCCAGCATTTT
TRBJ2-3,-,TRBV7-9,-,CASSPRAESTDTQYF,TGTGCCAGCAGCCCGCGGGCGGAGAGCACAGATACGCAGTATTTT
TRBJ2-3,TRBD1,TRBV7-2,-,CASSQDRGDTQYF,TGTGCCAGCAGCCAAGACAGGGGGGATACGCAGTATTTT
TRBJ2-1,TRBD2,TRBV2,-,CASSPSGGYNEQFF,TGTGCCAGCAGTCCTAGCGGGGGGTATAATGAGCAGTTCTTC
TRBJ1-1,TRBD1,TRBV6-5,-,CASSKQGMNTEAFF,TGTGCCAGCAGTAAACAGGGGATGAACACTGAAGCTTTCTTT
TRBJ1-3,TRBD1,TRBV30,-,CAWSRDSYSGNTIYF,TGTGCCTGGAGCCGGGACAGCTACTCTGGAAACACCATATATTTT
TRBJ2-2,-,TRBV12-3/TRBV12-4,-,CASSFGGTGELFF,TGTGCCAGCAGTTTTGGCGGCACCGGGGAGCTGTTTTTT
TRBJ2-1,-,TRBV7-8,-,CASSLVAGASYNEQFF,TGTGCCAGCAGCTTAGTGGCGGGGGCCTCCTACAATGAGCAGTTCTTC
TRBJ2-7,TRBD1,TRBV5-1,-,CASRPGTGDEQYF,TGCGCCAGCAGACCCGGGACAGGCGACGAGCAGTACTTC
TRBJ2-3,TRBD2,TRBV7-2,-,CASSSLGGGAGDTQYF,TGTGCCAGCAGCTCACTCGGCGGGGGGGCCGGAGATACGCAGTATTTT
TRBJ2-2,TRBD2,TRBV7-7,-,CASSQRGSTGELFF,TGTGCCAGCAGCCAGCGGGGGTCCACCGGGGAGCTGTTTTTT
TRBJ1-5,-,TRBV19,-,CASQKPGQRNQPQHF,TGTGCCAGCCAGAAACCGGGACAACGCAATCAGCCCCAGCATTTT
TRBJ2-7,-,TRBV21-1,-,CASSKVSGKSYEQYF,TGTGCCAGCAGCAAAGTCAGCGGGAAATCCTACGAGCAGTACTTC
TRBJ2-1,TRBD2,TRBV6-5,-,CASRRGLAGTDEQFF,TGTGCCAGCAGACGAGGGCTAGCGGGAACCGATGAGCAGTTCTTC
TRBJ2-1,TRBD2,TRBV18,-,CASSPRLAGGYNEQFF,TGTGCCAGCTCACCACGTCTAGCGGGAGGGTACAATGAGCAGTTCTTC
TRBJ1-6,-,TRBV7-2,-,CASSPTGNAYNSPLHF,TGTGCCAGCAGCCCAACGGGGAACGCCTATAATTCACCCCTCCACTTT
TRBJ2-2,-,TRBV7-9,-,CASSPIGSRRTGELFF,TGTGCCAGCAGCCCCATTGGGAGCAGGAGAACCGGGGAGCTGTTTTTT
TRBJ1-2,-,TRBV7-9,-,CASSPGQFNYGYTF,TGTGCCAGCAGCCCCGGACAGTTTAACTATGGCTACACCTTC
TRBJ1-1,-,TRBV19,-,CASRDRPVTEAFF,TGTGCCAGTAGGGACAGACCGGTGACTGAAGCTTTCTTT
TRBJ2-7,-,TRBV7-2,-,CASSPAPDSTYEQYF,TGTGCCAGCAGCCCAGCCCCGGACAGCACCTACGAGCAGTACTTC
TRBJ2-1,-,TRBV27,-,CASSLLGTAYNEQFF,TGTGCCAGCAGTTTACTAGGGACTGCCTACAATGAGCAGTTCTTC
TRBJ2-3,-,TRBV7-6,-,CASSLESGDITDTQYF,TGTGCCAGCAGCTTAGAGAGCGGGGACATCACAGATACGCAGTATTTT
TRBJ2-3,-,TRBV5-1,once,CASRGSVVADTQYF,TGCGCCAGCCGGGGGAGCGTCGTCGCAGATACGCAGTATTTT
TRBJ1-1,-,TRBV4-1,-,CASSLLLNTEAFF,TGCGCCAGCAGCCTTCTACTTAACACTGAAGCTTTCTTT
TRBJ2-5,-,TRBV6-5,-,CASRRETQYF,TGTGCCAGCAGACGGGAGACCCAGTACTTC
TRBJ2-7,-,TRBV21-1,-,CASRGRRDPYSYEQYF,TGTGCCAGCCGGGGTCGAAGAGATCCCTACTCCTACGAGCAGTACTTC